The T cell receptor beta chain described here comes from a study of siplizumab effects on memory and regulatory T cells. There are 13 residues in the CDR3. Germline V lookup: CDR1 SGDLS, CDR2 YYNGEE. V dropped 6 bases and J dropped 4 bases, with 11 bases sitting between them. The method was immunoSEQ multiplex PCR; TCRdb's version includes in-frame clones alone and lacks a portion of them. The sample comprises approximately 82,000 clones, roughly 87% of which are singletons, and more than 1.5% rests with the top ten. Sequencing input: Tregs sorted from blood. The source of this sequence is a human donor in good health. The gene calls are TRBV9 and TRBJ2-1; D is unresolved. CDR3 residues: CASTRGEYNEQFF. The CDR3 DNA sequence: TGTGCCAGCACTAGAGGAGAGTACAATGAGCAGTTCTTC.